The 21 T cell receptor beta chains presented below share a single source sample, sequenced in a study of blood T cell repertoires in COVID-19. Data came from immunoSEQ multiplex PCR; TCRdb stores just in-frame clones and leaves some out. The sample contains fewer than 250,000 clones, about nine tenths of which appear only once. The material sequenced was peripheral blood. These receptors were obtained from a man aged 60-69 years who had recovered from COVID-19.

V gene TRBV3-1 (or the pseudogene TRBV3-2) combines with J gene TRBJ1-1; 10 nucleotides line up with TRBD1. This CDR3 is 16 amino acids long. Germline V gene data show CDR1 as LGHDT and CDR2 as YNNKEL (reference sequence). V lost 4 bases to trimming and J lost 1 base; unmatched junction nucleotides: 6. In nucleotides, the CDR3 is TGTGCCAGCAGCCCCCAGGGACAGGGGCGGAACACTGAAGCTTTCTTT. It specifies CASSPQGQGRNTEAFF.

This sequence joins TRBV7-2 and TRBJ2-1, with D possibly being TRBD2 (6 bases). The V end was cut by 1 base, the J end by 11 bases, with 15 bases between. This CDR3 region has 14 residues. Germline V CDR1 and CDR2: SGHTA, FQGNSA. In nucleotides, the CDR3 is TGTGCCAGCAGCTTAGTCCATATGGGGGGTAAGCAGTTCTTC. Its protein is CASSLVHMGGKQFF.

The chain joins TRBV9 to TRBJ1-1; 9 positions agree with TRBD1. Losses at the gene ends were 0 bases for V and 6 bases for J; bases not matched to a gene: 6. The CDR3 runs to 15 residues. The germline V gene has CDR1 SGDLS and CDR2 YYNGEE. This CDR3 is CASSVVLGQGSEAFF. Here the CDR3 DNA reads TGTGCCAGCAGCGTAGTGTTGGGACAGGGCTCTGAAGCTTTCTTT.

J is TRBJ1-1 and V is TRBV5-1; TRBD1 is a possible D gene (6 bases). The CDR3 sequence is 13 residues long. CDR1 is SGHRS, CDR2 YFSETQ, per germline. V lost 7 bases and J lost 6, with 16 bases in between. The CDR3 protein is CASGDRPMSEAFF. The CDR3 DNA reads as TGCGCCAGCGGAGACAGGCCCATGTCTGAAGCTTTCTTT.

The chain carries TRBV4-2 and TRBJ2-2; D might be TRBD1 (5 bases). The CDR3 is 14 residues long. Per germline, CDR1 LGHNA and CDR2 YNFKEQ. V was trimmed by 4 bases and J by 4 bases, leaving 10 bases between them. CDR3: CASSPVGVTGELFF. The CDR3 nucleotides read TGTGCCAGCAGCCCCGTAGGGGTCACCGGGGAGCTGTTTTTT.

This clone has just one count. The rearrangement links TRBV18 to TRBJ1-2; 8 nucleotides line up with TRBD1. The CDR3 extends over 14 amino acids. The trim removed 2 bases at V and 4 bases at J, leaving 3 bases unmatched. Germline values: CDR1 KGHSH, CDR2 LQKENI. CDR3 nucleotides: TGTGCCAGCTCACCAGCCGACAGGGGCTATGGCTACACCTTC. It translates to CASSPADRGYGYTF.

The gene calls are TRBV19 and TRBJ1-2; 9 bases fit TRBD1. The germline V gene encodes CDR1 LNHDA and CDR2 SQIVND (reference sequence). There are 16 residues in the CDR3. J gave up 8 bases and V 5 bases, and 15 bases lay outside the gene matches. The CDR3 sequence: CASSLTGTGRYYGYTF. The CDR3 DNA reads TGTGCCAGTAGTCTAACCGGGACAGGGAGATATTACGGCTACACCTTC.

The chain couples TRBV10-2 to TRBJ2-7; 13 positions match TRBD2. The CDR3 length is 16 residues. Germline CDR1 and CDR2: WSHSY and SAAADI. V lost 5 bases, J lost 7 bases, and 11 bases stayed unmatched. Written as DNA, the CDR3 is TGCGCCAGCAGTTTCGGACTAGCGGGGGCGGTTGGAGAGCAGTACTTC. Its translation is CASSFGLAGAVGEQYF.

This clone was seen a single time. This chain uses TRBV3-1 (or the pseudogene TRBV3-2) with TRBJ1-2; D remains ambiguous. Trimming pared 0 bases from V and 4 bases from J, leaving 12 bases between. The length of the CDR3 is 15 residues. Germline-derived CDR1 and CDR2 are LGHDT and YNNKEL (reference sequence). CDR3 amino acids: CASSQDQSGFYGYTF. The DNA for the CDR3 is TGTGCCAGCAGCCAAGATCAATCGGGATTCTATGGCTACACCTTC.

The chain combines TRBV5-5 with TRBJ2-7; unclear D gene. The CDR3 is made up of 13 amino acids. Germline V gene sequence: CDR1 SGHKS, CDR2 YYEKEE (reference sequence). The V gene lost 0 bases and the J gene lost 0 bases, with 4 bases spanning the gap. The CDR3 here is CASSLASSYEQYF. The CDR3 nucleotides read TGTGCCAGCAGCTTGGCGAGCTCCTACGAGCAGTACTTC.

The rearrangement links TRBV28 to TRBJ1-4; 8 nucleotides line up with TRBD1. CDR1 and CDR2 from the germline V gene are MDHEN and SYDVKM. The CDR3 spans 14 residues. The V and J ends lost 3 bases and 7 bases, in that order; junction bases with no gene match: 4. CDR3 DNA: TGTGCCAGCAGTTTCTACAGGGGGGTTGAAAAACTGTTTTTT. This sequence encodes CASSFYRGVEKLFF. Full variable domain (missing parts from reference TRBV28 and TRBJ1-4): DVKVTQSSRYLVKRTGEKVFLECVQDMDHENMFWYRQDPGLGLRLIYFSYDVKMKEKGDIPEGYSVSREKKERFSLILESASTNQTSMYLCASSFYRGVEKLFFGSGTQLSVL.

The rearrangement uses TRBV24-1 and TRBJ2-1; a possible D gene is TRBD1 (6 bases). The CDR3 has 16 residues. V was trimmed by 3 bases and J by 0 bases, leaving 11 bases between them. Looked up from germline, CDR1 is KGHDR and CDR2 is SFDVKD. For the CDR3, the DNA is TGTGCCACCAGTGATCCTGGACAGAGCTCCTACAATGAGCAGTTCTTC. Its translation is CATSDPGQSSYNEQFF.

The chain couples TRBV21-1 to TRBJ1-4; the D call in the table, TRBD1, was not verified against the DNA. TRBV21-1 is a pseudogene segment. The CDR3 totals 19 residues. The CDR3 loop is CASRESRDREPATNEKLFF. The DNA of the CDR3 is TGTGCCAGCAGAGAAAGCCGGGACAGGGAACCGGCAACTAATGAAAAACTGTTTTTT.

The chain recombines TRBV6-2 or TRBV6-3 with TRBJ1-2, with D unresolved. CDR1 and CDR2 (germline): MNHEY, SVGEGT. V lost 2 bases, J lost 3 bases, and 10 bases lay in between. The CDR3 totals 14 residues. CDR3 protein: CASSYKGDYYGYTF. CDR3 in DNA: TGTGCCAGCAGTTACAAGGGAGACTACTATGGCTACACCTTC.

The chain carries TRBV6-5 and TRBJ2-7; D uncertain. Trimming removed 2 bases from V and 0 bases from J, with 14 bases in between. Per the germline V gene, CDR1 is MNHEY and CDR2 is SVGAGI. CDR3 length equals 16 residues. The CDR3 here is CASSYARGASSYEQYF. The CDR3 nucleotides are TGTGCCAGCAGTTACGCCCGAGGTGCCAGCTCCTACGAGCAGTACTTC.

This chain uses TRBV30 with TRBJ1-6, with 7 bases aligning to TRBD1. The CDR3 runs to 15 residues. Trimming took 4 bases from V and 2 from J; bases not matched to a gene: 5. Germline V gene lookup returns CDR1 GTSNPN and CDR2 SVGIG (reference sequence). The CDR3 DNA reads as TGTGCCTGGAAGAGGGGGCACACCTATAATTCACCCCTCCACTTT. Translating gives CAWKRGHTYNSPLHF.

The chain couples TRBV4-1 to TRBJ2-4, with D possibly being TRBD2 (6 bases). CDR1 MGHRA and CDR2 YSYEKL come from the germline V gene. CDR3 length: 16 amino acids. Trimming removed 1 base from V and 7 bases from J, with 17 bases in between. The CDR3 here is CASSQGYRTTINIQYF. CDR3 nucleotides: TGCGCCAGCAGCCAAGGGTATAGGACTACCATCAACATTCAGTACTTC.

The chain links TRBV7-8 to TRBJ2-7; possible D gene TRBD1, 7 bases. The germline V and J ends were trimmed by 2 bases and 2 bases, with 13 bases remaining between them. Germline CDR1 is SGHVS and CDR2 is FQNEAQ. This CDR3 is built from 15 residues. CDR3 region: CASSLSRGVAYEQYF. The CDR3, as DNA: TGTGCCAGCAGCTTAAGCAGGGGGGTCGCCTACGAGCAGTACTTC.

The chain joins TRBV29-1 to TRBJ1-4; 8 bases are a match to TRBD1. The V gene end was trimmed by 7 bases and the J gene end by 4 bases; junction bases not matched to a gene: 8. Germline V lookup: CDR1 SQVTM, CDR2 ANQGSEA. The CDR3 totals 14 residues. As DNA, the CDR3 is TGCAGCGCCAACGGACAGGGTAATAATGAAAAACTGTTTTTT. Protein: CSANGQGNNEKLFF.

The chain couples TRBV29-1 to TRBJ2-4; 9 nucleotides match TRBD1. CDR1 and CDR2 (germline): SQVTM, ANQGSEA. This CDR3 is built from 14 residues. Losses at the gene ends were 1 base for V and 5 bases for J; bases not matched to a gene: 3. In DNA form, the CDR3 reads TGCAGCGTTGAAGGGGGGACAGGGCAAAACATTCAGTACTTC. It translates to CSVEGGTGQNIQYF.

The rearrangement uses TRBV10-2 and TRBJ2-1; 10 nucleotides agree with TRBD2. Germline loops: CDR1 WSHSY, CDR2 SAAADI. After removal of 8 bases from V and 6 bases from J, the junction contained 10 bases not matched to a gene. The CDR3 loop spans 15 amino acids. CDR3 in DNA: TGCGCCAGCGCCAGCCTAGCGGGAGTACCCAATGAGCAGTTCTTC. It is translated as CASASLAGVPNEQFF.